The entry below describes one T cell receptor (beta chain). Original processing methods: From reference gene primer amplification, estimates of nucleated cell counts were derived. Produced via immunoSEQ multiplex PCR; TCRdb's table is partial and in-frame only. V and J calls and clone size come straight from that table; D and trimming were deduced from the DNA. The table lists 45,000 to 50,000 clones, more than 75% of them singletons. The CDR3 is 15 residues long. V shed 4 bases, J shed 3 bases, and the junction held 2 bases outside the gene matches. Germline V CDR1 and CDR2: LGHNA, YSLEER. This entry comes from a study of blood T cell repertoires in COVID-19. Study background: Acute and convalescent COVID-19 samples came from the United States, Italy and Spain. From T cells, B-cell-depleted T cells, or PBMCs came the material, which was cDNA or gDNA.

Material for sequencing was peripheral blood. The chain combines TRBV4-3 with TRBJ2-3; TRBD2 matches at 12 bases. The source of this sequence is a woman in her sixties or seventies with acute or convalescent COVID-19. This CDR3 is CASSLGLAGTDTQYF. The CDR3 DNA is TGCGCCAGCAGCCTCGGACTAGCGGGGACAGATACGCAGTATTTT.